Listed here are 20 T cell receptor beta chains from one sample, sequenced in a study of long-term antiretroviral therapy in people with HIV. Assay version v3.0 of immunoSEQ was used, and it was run at survey level. Clones were read by immunoSEQ multiplex PCR, and TCRdb kept only the in-frame ones, dropping some. The profile shows 25,000 to 30,000 clones, almost 95% of them singletons. Sequencing was performed on unsorted PBMCs, taken approximately 7.4 years after starting antiretroviral therapy. Source of these receptors: a man in his fifties with HIV.

V gene TRBV5-6 combines with J gene TRBJ2-3; D unresolved. Germline CDR1 reads SGHDT; CDR2 reads YYEEEE. V was cut by 1 base and J by 4 bases, with 13 bases left in between. CDR3 length: 15 residues. In DNA form, the CDR3 reads TGTGCCAGCAGCTTGTCTGGAGTGGGGTCAGATACGCAGTATTTT. Translated, it gives CASSLSGVGSDTQYF.

This chain connects TRBV5-1 to TRBJ2-7; 16 bases match TRBD2. The CDR3 length is 16 residues. Trimming cost V 4 bases and J 7 bases; bases outside gene matches: 8. Per the germline V gene, CDR1 is SGHRS and CDR2 is YFSETQ. The CDR3 DNA follows: TGCGCCAGCAGCCCAGGGACTAGCGGGGGGGGCCGGGAGCAGTACTTC. Its protein is CASSPGTSGGGREQYF.

This chain uses TRBV18 with TRBJ2-7; D not certain. In germline, CDR1 is KGHSH, CDR2 LQKENI. The V and J ends lost 5 bases and 3 bases respectively, with 2 bases between them. The CDR3 has 10 amino acids. The CDR3 here is CASSIYEQYF. Here the CDR3 DNA reads TGTGCCAGCTCAATCTACGAGCAGTACTTC.

A single count supports this clone. This chain joins TRBV4-3 and TRBJ1-4; no firm D call. CDR3 length: 15 amino acids. The ends were cut back, 0 bases at V and 0 bases at J, with 5 bases in the middle. CDR1 is LGHNA, CDR2 YSLEER, per germline. CDR3 protein: CASSQDLATNEKLFF. CDR3 coding DNA: TGCGCCAGCAGCCAAGATCTTGCAACTAATGAAAAACTGTTTTTT.

The chain joins TRBV7-6 to TRBJ1-1, with 7 bases matching TRBD1. J gave up 2 bases and V 8 bases, and 8 bases lay outside the gene matches. The germline gives CDR1 SGHVS, CDR2 FNYEAQ. This CDR3 comprises 14 residues. CDR3 bases: TGTGCCAGCGGAAGACAGGGAGCAAACACTGAAGCTTTCTTT. Protein: CASGRQGANTEAFF.

V gene TRBV7-3 combines with J gene TRBJ1-1; 8 bases fit TRBD1. The germline V gene encodes CDR1 SGHTA and CDR2 FQGTGA. The ends lost 3 bases at V and 5 bases at J; junction bases unmatched: 2. The CDR3 runs 13 residues. In DNA form, the CDR3 reads TGTGCCAGCAGCTTGAGACAGGGGACTGAAGCTTTCTTT. The encoded protein is CASSLRQGTEAFF.

The chain couples TRBV11-2 to TRBJ1-4, with 7 bases identical to TRBD1. Germline CDR1 SGHAT, CDR2 FQNNGV. The CDR3 length is 16 residues. The V segment lost 1 base and the J segment 3 bases; nucleotides outside the gene matches: 5. CDR3 in DNA: TGTGCCAGCAGCTTAGGCACCCAGGGGGCTAATGAAAAACTGTTTTTT. This codes for CASSLGTQGANEKLFF.

This chain uses TRBV5-1 with TRBJ2-2; 10 bases are a match to TRBD1. J lost 3 bases, V lost 4 bases, and 6 bases had no gene match. This CDR3 is built from 16 residues. The V gene's germline CDR1 is SGHRS and CDR2 YFSETQ. The CDR3 region is CASSPRQGADTGELFF. For the CDR3, the DNA is TGCGCCAGCAGCCCCCGACAGGGGGCGGACACCGGGGAGCTGTTTTTT.

V gene TRBV11-2 combines with J gene TRBJ2-3, with D unresolved. This CDR3 region has 14 residues. V shed 2 bases and J shed 4 bases, with 10 bases lying between them. Germline V lookup: CDR1 SGHAT, CDR2 FQNNGV. CDR3 in DNA: TGTGCCAGCAGCTTAACCCCATTGGCAGATACGCAGTATTTT. Translated: CASSLTPLADTQYF.

This sequence joins TRBV30 and TRBJ1-2, with 7 bases matching TRBD1. CDR3 size: 11 residues. The germline V gene has CDR1 GTSNPN and CDR2 SVGIG (reference sequence). J lost 3 bases, V lost 5 bases, and 0 bases had no gene match. The CDR3 DNA reads TGTGCCTGGGACAGGGACTATGGCTACACCTTC. It yields the protein CAWDRDYGYTF.

The chain combines TRBV7-2 with TRBJ2-3; unclear D gene. Per the germline V gene, CDR1 is SGHTA and CDR2 is FQGNSA. This CDR3 has 13 residues. V lost 1 base and J 4 bases, leaving 6 bases between the germline ends. The CDR3, as DNA: TGTGCCAGCAGCTTAGTGTTATCAGATACGCAGTATTTT. This gives the protein CASSLVLSDTQYF.

The V call is TRBV2, the J call TRBJ2-7, with a possible D match to TRBD1 (6 bases). V dropped 2 bases and J dropped 5 bases, with 13 bases sitting between them. From germline, CDR1 is SNHLY and CDR2 FYNNEI. This CDR3 is built from 14 residues. The CDR3 reads CASSESRTVDEQYF. The CDR3 DNA sequence: TGTGCCAGCAGTGAATCCCGGACAGTAGACGAGCAGTACTTC.

The rearrangement links TRBV5-6 to TRBJ2-7, with D unresolved. This CDR3 region has 15 residues. CDR1 and CDR2 (germline): SGHDT, YYEEEE. V dropped 2 bases and J dropped 1 base, with 13 bases sitting between them. The CDR3: CASSFRPGSSYEQYF. In DNA form, the CDR3 reads TGTGCCAGCAGCTTTCGGCCAGGTAGTTCCTACGAGCAGTACTTC.

The chain recombines TRBV11-3 with TRBJ2-1, with 10 bases matching TRBD2. Germline CDR1 and CDR2: SGHNT and YENEEA. This CDR3 region has 16 residues. After removal of 0 bases from V and 6 bases from J, the junction contained 5 bases not matched to a gene. The CDR3 loop reads CASSLDSSGGRNEQFF. The CDR3 DNA reads TGTGCCAGCAGCTTAGATAGTAGCGGGGGGCGCAATGAGCAGTTCTTC.

The genes are TRBV6-6 and TRBJ2-2; no clear D. Germline V gene data show CDR1 as MNHNY and CDR2 as SVGAGI (reference sequence). V shed 6 bases and J shed 5 bases, with 13 bases lying between them. The CDR3 has 14 residues. For the CDR3, the DNA is TGTGCCAGCAGACAACCCTCCGGGACCGGGGAGCTGTTTTTT. The encoded protein is CASRQPSGTGELFF.

This chain connects TRBV7-2 to TRBJ1-4; weak D call: TRBD1 (6 bases). This CDR3 spans 14 amino acids. The germline gives CDR1 SGHTA, CDR2 FQGNSA. The V end was cut by 6 bases, the J end by 8 bases, with 16 bases between. CDR3 DNA sequence: TGTGCCAGCAGTTTAATGGGGGCTGGGGAAAAACTGTTTTTT. It encodes CASSLMGAGEKLFF.

The chain employs TRBV5-1 and TRBJ2-7; 7 positions match TRBD2. The CDR3 extends over 13 amino acids. The V and J ends lost 5 bases and 0 bases, in that order; junction bases with no gene match: 2. Germline V gene data show CDR1 as SGHRS and CDR2 as YFSETQ. The CDR3 region has the DNA TGCGCCAGCAGGACTAGCACCTCCTACGAGCAGTACTTC. Translating it yields CASRTSTSYEQYF.

The chain uses TRBV27 and TRBJ1-2; D is unresolved. Deletions cut 2 bases from V and 5 bases from J, with 6 bases between. The CDR3 length is 12 residues. The V gene's germline CDR1 is MNHEY and CDR2 SMNVEV (reference sequence). The CDR3 region has the DNA TGTGCCAGCAGTTTACGGGGTTATGGCTACACCTTC. Protein product: CASSLRGYGYTF.

The rearrangement joins TRBV6-1 to TRBJ2-1; 13 nucleotides match TRBD2. CDR1 is MNHNS and CDR2 is SASEGT in the germline V gene. Trimming took 8 bases from V and 9 from J; bases not matched to a gene: 10. The CDR3 is 15 residues long. CDR3 amino acids: CASDRLAGGGSEQFF. The DNA of the CDR3 is TGTGCCAGCGACCGACTAGCGGGGGGTGGTAGTGAGCAGTTCTTC.

This clone ranks as large. The chain uses TRBV5-1 and TRBJ1-2; tentative D call: TRBD1 (6 bases). This CDR3 contains 14 residues. The germline V and J ends were trimmed by 0 bases and 5 bases, with 11 bases remaining between them. The germline V gene has CDR1 SGHRS and CDR2 YFSETQ. The CDR3 DNA follows: TGCGCCAGCAGCTTGGAGGGGGGAACTTATGGCTACACCTTC. Protein sequence: CASSLEGGTYGYTF. The variable domain in full, with the rest retrieved from reference TRBV5-1 and TRBJ1-2, is KAGVTQTPRYLIKTRGQQVTLSCSPISGHRSVSWYQQTPGQGLQFLFEYFSETQRNKGNFPGRFSGRQFSNSRSEMNVSTLELGDSALYLCASSLEGGTYGYTFGSGTRLTVV.